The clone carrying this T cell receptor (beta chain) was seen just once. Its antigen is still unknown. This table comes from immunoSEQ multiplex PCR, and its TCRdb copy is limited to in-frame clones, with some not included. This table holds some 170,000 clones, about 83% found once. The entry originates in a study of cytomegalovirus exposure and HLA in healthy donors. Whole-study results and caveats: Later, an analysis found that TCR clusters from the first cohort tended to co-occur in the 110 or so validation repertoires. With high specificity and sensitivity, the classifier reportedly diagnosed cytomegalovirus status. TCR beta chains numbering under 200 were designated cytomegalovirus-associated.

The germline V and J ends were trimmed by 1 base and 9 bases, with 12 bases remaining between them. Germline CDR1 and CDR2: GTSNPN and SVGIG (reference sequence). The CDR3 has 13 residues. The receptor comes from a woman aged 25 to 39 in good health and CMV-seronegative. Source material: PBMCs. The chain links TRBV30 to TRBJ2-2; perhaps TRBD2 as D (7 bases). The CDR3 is CAWSDSGGWELFF. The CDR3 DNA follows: TGTGCCTGGAGTGATTCGGGGGGCTGGGAGCTGTTTTTT.